Listed below are T cell receptor beta chains from one sample, sequenced in a study of cytomegalovirus exposure and HLA in healthy donors. Using immunoSEQ multiplex PCR, the repertoire was profiled, and TCRdb retains in-frame clones only, with some absent. The repertoire table contains 96,000 or so clones. Sample: PBMCs. These receptors were taken from a girl between 10 and 17 years old in good health and CMV-seropositive. CDR3s include the opening cysteine and the closing phenylalanine or tryptophan. Fields, in order: V gene, D gene, J gene, CDR3 length, CDR3 DNA, CDR3 protein. A D gene is named only where the DNA matches it firmly.

>TRBV5-4|.|TRBJ2-7|13
TGTGCCAGCAGCTCTGGGACAACCTACGAGCAGTACTTC
CASSSGTTYEQYF
>TRBV5-4|TRBD1|TRBJ1-1|17
TGTGCCAGCAGCCCGGTGGGACAGCTCCTAAGGAGCACTGAAGCTTTCTTT
CASSPVGQLLRSTEAFF
>TRBV9|.|TRBJ1-2|15
TGTGCCAGCAGCCTAACCTCGTGGACAGACTATGGCTACACCTTC
CASSLTSWTDYGYTF
>TRBV27|.|TRBJ1-1|13
TGTGCCAGCAGTGGCCTCGGAGGGAATGAAGCTTTCTTT
CASSGLGGNEAFF
>TRBV9|TRBD1|TRBJ2-5|15
TGTGCCAGCAGCAACGGACAGGGGGCAGGGGAGACCCAGTACTTC
CASSNGQGAGETQYF
>TRBV7-9|.|TRBJ2-3|16
TGTGCCAGCAGCCTACCGCGGGGCCCCCGCACAGATACGCAGTATTTT
CASSLPRGPRTDTQYF
>TRBV6-1|TRBD2|TRBJ2-7|15
TGTGCCAGCGCTAGCGGGGGGGCAGGGTCCTACGAGCAGTACTTC
CASASGGAGSYEQYF
>TRBV9|.|TRBJ2-5|13
TGTGCCAGCAGCGTAGGTGGGCTTCAGACCCAGTACTTC
CASSVGGLQTQYF
>TRBV4-3|TRBD1|TRBJ1-6|16
TGCGCCAGCAGCCAAGAAGCGGACAGGGAGAATTCACCCCTCCCCTTT
CASSQEADRENSPLPF
>TRBV5-1|.|TRBJ1-1|13
TGCGCCAGCAGCTTGTCAGGGGAGACTGAAGCTTTCTTT
CASSLSGETEAFF
>TRBV19|TRBD2|TRBJ2-3|14
TGTGCCAGTACCATAGCGGGGGGTTCAGATACGCAGTATTTT
CASTIAGGSDTQYF
>TRBV7-8|TRBD1|TRBJ1-5|22
TGTGCCAGCAGCTTAGAAACGGCTAAGGACAGGGTGGGAAATGAAGGGAATCAGCCCCAGCATTTT
CASSLETAKDRVGNEGNQPQHF
>TRBV19|TRBD2|TRBJ2-7|15
TGTGCCAGTAGTCCCCGGGGACTAGCGTGGTACGAGCAGTACTTC
CASSPRGLAWYEQYF
>TRBV7-9|.|TRBJ2-2|19
TGTGCCAGCAGCGACCACACAGGACGGTACTCCTTGAACACCGGGGAGCTGTTTTTT
CASSDHTGRYSLNTGELFF
>TRBV11-3|TRBD1|TRBJ1-6|15
TGTGCCAGCAGCTTGACAGGGGGCAGGCCGACACCCCTCCACTTT
CASSLTGGRPTPLHF
>TRBV5-6|.|TRBJ1-1|12
TGTGCCAGCAGCTGGGGGGATAGTGAAGCTTTCTTT
CASSWGDSEAFF
>TRBV11-2|TRBD1|TRBJ1-2|13
TGTGCCAGCAGCGCCGGGACAGGGGATCGCTACACCTTC
CASSAGTGDRYTF
>TRBV5-1|.|TRBJ2-3|12
TGCGCCAGCGCCACGTCGGGGGATACGCAGTATTTT
CASATSGDTQYF
>TRBV4-3|.|TRBJ2-7|14
TGCGCCAGCAGCCCCCAGGTATCTGCCTACGAGCAGTACTTC
CASSPQVSAYEQYF
>TRBV7-2|.|TRBJ1-6|17
TGTGCCAGCAGCCCGACTTCTGGAAGCTCCTATAATTCACCCCTCCACTTT
CASSPTSGSSYNSPLHF
>TRBV6-5|.|TRBJ1-2|15
TGTGCCAGCAGTAAAGAGACCCGGGGAAACTATGGCTACACCTTC
CASSKETRGNYGYTF
>TRBV11-3|.|TRBJ2-1|16
TGTGCCAGCAGCTTAGATGGGGATCCGGGACACAGTGAGCAGTTCTTC
CASSLDGDPGHSEQFF
>TRBV6-4|.|TRBJ2-6|16
TGTGCCAGCAGTGACACCCCGACTTCTGGGGCCAACGTCCTGACTTTC
CASSDTPTSGANVLTF
>TRBV29-1|TRBD2|TRBJ2-1|14
TGCAGCGGCGGGACTAGAGGGGAAGCCGGTGAGCAGTTCTTC
CSGGTRGEAGEQFF
>TRBV2|.|TRBJ1-1|15
TGTGCCAGCAGCCCAGTCGGGGGGATGAACACTGAAGCTTTCTTT
CASSPVGGMNTEAFF
>TRBV12-2|.|TRBJ2-3|14
TGTGCAAGTCGCTTGGGACTTCACACAGATACGCAGTATTTT
CASRLGLHTDTQYF
>TRBV6-6|TRBD1|TRBJ1-3|15
TGTGCCAGCAGGGGCGGGACAGCCCGTCCGAACACCATATATTTT
CASRGGTARPNTIYF
>TRBV10-1|TRBD1|TRBJ1-1|18
TGCGCCAGCAGTGAACAAGGGGGATCCAGGGGGCTGAACACTGAAGCTTTCTTT
CASSEQGGSRGLNTEAFF
>TRBV29-1|TRBD2|TRBJ2-1|17
TGCAGCGGACTTCCTTACCTAGCGGCTACAAAGGTAAATGAGCAGTTCTTC
CSGLPYLAATKVNEQFF
>TRBV2|.|TRBJ2-3|14
TGTGCCAGCAAGACTAGGGCCGGCGGAGATACGCAGTATTTT
CASKTRAGGDTQYF
>TRBV23-1|.|TRBJ1-3|15
TGCGCCAGCAGTCAAGAGTGGGAGGCTGGAAACACCATATATTTT
CASSQEWEAGNTIYF
>TRBV6-6|.|TRBJ2-7|13
TGTGCCAGCAGTTACTCGAGCGCCTACGAGCAGTACTTC
CASSYSSAYEQYF
>TRBV19|TRBD1|TRBJ1-5|14
TGTGCCAGTAGTCCTACAGGGGGTAAACAGCCCCAGCATTTT
CASSPTGGKQPQHF
>TRBV19|TRBD2|TRBJ2-5|14
TGTGCCAGTATGGATAGCGGGGGGGCTGTGACCCAGTACTTC
CASMDSGGAVTQYF
>TRBV7-9|.|TRBJ1-1|14
TGTGCCAGCAGCTCCTCCGGTGGTGTGGGCGAAGCTTTCTTT
CASSSSGGVGEAFF
>TRBV10-3|.|TRBJ1-3|15
TGTGCCATCAGAGCTAACAGGGATCGGAGCGGCACCATATATTTT
CAIRANRDRSGTIYF
>TRBV29-1|TRBD1|TRBJ1-1|15
TGCAGCGTGACAGGGGGCTCCCTGCCGAACACTGAAGCTTTCTTT
CSVTGGSLPNTEAFF
>TRBV9|.|TRBJ2-2|13
TGTGCCAGCAGCGTATTAAATAGCGGGGAGCTGTTTTTT
CASSVLNSGELFF
>TRBV7-3|TRBD1|TRBJ2-1|15
TGTGCCAGCGCCTCCGGACAGGGGATGTACAATGAGCAGTTCTTC
CASASGQGMYNEQFF
>TRBV4-3|.|TRBJ2-3|15
TGCGCCAGCAGCCAAGGGTCAGGTACAGCAGATACGCAGTATTTT
CASSQGSGTADTQYF
>TRBV13|TRBD2|TRBJ2-4|17
TGTGCCAGCAGCTTATCCACGGCGGGGGTCGGCAAAAACATTCAGTACTTC
CASSLSTAGVGKNIQYF
>TRBV6-5|TRBD2|TRBJ2-5|16
TGTGCCAGCAGTTTCGTACTAGCGGGGGGACAAGAGACCCAGTACTTC
CASSFVLAGGQETQYF
>TRBV9|.|TRBJ2-3|12
TGTGCCAGCAGCCGTAACACAGATACGCAGTATTTT
CASSRNTDTQYF
>TRBV11-3|.|TRBJ2-1|14
TGTGCCAGCAGCCAGGGCCACAGGGTCCATGAGCAGTTCTTC
CASSQGHRVHEQFF
>TRBV6-6|TRBD1|TRBJ1-2|14
TGTGCCAGCAGTCACGTAGGGACAGGGGTTGGCTACACCTTC
CASSHVGTGVGYTF
>TRBV7-9|TRBD1|TRBJ1-2|17
TGTGCCAGCAGCTTAAGTTGGGTGGACAGGGCACACTATGGCTACACCTTC
CASSLSWVDRAHYGYTF
>TRBV7-8|.|TRBJ2-6|14
TGTGCCAGCACCGGTAGAGGCGGGGCCAACGTCCTGACTTTC
CASTGRGGANVLTF